The T cell receptor beta chain described here comes from a study of shared clonotypes between healthy human individuals. Looking at the study overall: Plates per donor: three CD4 naive, three CD4 memory, two CD8 naive, one CD8 memory.

General study results and limits: In contrast to clonotypes shared by all four donors, non-shared clonotypes had lower generation probabilities. The sole specimen, blood, was sampled, and tissue repertoires likely differ.

CD8 cells classed as naive were CD45RO-negative and positively selected for CCR7, excluding terminally differentiated effector memory CD45RA+ cells. Healthy HIV-negative adults without recent acute infections or vaccinations served as donors. Points on this clone: Antigen specificity is unknown.

Repertoires were generated with immunoSEQ multiplex PCR, while TCRdb's copy carries only in-frame clones and drops some. Among 700,000 to 950,000 clones listed, approximately 97% were seen once. Germline V gives CDR1 SQVTM, CDR2 ANQGSEA. This CDR3 has 17 residues. The V and J ends lost 1 base and 0 bases respectively, with 16 bases between them. This receptor was obtained from a man younger than 40 in good health. Material: naive CD8+ T cells sorted from blood. The rearrangement links TRBV29-1 to TRBJ2-1; D uncertain. For the CDR3, the DNA is TGCAGCGTTGAAGGTAGCACGCGGCCAGGCTCCTACAATGAGCAGTTCTTC. This translates into CSVEGSTRPGSYNEQFF.